This T cell receptor (beta chain) was obtained from a study of blood T cell repertoires in COVID-19 (dated by TCRdb to between 2020 and 2021). About the study as a whole: Samples covering the acute and convalescent phases of COVID-19 were provided by collaborators in the United States, Italy and Spain. The prospective study material was composed of cDNA or gDNA derived from T cells, B-cell-depleted T cells, or PBMCs. The dataset comprised deeply sampled blood TCRbeta repertoires from subjects exposed to, actively infected with, or recovered from COVID-19. The repertoires were released in a freely available public database meant as a resource for research on the immune response to SARS-CoV-2. Samples came from the ongoing ImmuneRACE study (first 160 participants) plus 1,254 subjects from 6 global collaborators. Sample metadata almost always included a de-identified subject ID, COVID-19 status, age in years and sex. Where available, HLA class I and class II types were taken from metadata supplied by the sample provider and were not determined by assay-based typing.

In the germline V gene (reference sequence), CDR1 corresponds to MNHEY and CDR2 to SMNVEV. Unmatched junction bases come to 7, with V trimmed by 5 bases and J by 3 bases. Including cysteine and phenylalanine, the CDR3 has 14 amino acids. Of the read, only the CDR3 DNA is kept; its 42 bases are in frame from base 1. The immunoSEQ Assay, a bias-controlled multiplex PCR, was used to amplify TCRbeta CDR3 regions from genomic DNA. In the paper's pipeline: Nucleated cell counts per sample were estimated from amplification of reference gene primers within the assay. To quantify the absolute abundance of each unique TCRbeta CDR3 rearrangement, sequence reads were collapsed and filtered. For each sample, productive Simpson clonality was calculated as the square root of Simpson's diversity index across productive rearrangements. This is the immuneACCESS table as TCRdb keeps it, with only in-frame sequences that have V and J called. A part of the clones is gone; compared with another copy, unresolved V genes explain less than half, and the rest is unexplained. The DNA gave D and trimming, while V, J and clone size come from that table. Counted in this sample were about 240,000 clones; 82% of them appeared once. The ten largest clones capture around 12% of the sample.

This clone was observed once. No cognate antigen has been identified for it. It has no much larger one-base neighbor in the sample; base qualities were not kept. Each collaborating institution followed its own protocols to collect whole blood in K2EDTA tubes. For TCRbeta analysis, collaborators shipped samples as frozen whole blood, isolated PBMCs, or DNA extracted from either of those sample types. Overall study results and their limits: The amount of clinical and demographic metadata varied by source and participant and was provided uncurated.

This sequence originates from a woman aged 55-70 years with active or convalescent COVID-19. Material for sequencing was peripheral blood. The sequence is built from TRBV27 and TRBJ2-7; 7 middle bases align to TRBD1. The CDR3 has the sequence CASSTYRGVYEQYF. In nucleotides, the sequence is TGTGCCAGCAGTACCTACAGGGGAGTCTACGAGCAGTACTTC.